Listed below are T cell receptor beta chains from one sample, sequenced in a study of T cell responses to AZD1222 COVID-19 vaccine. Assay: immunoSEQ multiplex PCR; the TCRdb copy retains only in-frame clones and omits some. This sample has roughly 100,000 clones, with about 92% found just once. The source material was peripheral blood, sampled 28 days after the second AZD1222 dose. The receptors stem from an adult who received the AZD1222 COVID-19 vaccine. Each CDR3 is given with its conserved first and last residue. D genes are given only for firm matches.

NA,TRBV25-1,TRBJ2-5,CASTEGLGETQYF
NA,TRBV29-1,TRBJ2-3,CSVEVSWSAGDTQYF
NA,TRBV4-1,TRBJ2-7,CASSYSDGPIPFEQYF
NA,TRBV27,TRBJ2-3,CASSPPGLRTDTQYF
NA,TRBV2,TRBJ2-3,CASKGAGTDTQYF
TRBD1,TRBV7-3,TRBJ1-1,CASSPVAAQGHTEAFF
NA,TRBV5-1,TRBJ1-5,CASSPDGSRNQPQHF
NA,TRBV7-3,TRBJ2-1,CASSPFAGLNNEQFF
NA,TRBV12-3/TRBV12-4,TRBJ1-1,CASSPKATPEAFF
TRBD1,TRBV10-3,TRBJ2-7,CAIRPGQGSYEQYF
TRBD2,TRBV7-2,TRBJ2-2,CASSLILAGGPNTGELFF
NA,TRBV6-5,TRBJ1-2,CANLGSDNYGYTF
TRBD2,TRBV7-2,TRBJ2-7,CASSFSSGGAGEQYF
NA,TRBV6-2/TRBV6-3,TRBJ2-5,CASSYLKSLKTQYF
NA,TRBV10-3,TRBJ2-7,CASSPRDTNYEQYF
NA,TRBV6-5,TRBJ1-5,CASSYLTGDQHF
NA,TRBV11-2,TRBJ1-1,CASHYRAENTEAFF
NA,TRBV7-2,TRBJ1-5,CASSLWTAHSNQPQHF
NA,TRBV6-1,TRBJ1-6,CASSGTRSLDHSPLHF
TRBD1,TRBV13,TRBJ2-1,CASSSPGGTGAGSSYNEQFF
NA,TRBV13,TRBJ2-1,CASSPGRGYNEQFF
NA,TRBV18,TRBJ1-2,CASSPSRIQGDNYGYTF
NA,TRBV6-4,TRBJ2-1,CASSEVVTTAGNEQFF
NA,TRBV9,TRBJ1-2,CASSVGRAGDGYTF
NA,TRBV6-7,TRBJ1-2,CASSSGDGYTF
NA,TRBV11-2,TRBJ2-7,CASRTVRDGLYEQYF
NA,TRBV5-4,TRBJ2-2,CASSLGKQENTGELFF
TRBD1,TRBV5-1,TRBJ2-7,CATSRDRAYEQYF
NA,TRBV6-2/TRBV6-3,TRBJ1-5,CASSRDPNQPQHF
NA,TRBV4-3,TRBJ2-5,CASSQSRVGTQYF
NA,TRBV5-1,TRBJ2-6,CASSYQGHGANVLTF
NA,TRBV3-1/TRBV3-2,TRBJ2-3,CASSPLGAAESTDTQYF
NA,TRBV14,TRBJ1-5,CASSQGASQPQHF
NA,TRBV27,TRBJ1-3,CASSPPWVSGNTIYF
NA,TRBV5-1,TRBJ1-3,CASSLLQGSYSGNTIYF
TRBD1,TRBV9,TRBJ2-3,CASSLTTGADTQYF
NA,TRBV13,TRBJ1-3,CASSLGGGTFGNTIYF
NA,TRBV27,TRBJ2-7,CASSWGGGYEQYF
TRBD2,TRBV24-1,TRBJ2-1,CATSKNTGGRNEQFF
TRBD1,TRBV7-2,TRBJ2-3,CASSLVGQVTDTQYF
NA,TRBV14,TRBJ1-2,CASSPETGYRHGYTF
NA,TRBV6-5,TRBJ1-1,CASKSYTEAFF
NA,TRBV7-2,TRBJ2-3,CASSLGRAEGDTQYF
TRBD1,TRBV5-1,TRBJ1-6,CASRVGQGNSPLHF
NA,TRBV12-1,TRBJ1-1,CASSRFPHGGEGWTEAFF
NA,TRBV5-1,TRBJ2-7,CASSQGRAYEQYF
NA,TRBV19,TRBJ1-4,CASGGRGSFEKLFF
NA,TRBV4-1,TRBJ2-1,CASSLPLTQTYNEQFF
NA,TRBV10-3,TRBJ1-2,CAISEFTAVRRGNYGYTF
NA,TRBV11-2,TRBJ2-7,CASSFAGETATEQYF
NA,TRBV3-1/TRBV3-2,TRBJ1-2,CASSQEAFGYTF
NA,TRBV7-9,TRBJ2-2,CASSTPAGELFF
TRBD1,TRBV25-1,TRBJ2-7,CASSESPGQVDPYEQYF
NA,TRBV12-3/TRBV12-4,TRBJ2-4,CASSDRAKNIQYF
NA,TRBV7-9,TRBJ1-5,CASSLSSSNQPQHF